This entry lists 23 T cell receptor beta chains sequenced from one sample in a study of shared clonotypes between healthy human individuals. The protocol was immunoSEQ multiplex PCR, while the TCRdb copy is restricted to in-frame clones and leaves out a portion. The sample contains approximately 1.4 million clones, nearly 99% of which appear only once. Sequencing used naive CD4+ T cells sorted from blood. Indicated subset: CD45RA+ positively selected. The receptors originated from a man in his thirties or forties in good health.

The CDR3 DNA reads as TGTGCCAGCTCATACGGACAGGGGGGTTCCTACGAGCAGTACTTC. Translation: CASSYGQGGSYEQYF. V and J are TRBV18 and TRBJ2-7; 10 nucleotides match TRBD1. This CDR3 spans 15 amino acids. Germline trimming cut 5 bases from V and 1 base from J; bases unmatched to any gene: 5. Germline V gene data show CDR1 as KGHSH and CDR2 as LQKENI.

The V call is TRBV9, the J call TRBJ2-7; TRBD2 matches 11 bases. J gave up 5 bases and V 3 bases, and 7 bases lay outside the gene matches. Germline loops: CDR1 SGDLS, CDR2 YYNGEE. The CDR3 totals 15 residues. Here the CDR3 DNA reads TGTGCCAGCAGCGCTTTAGCGGGAGGGTTTGACGAGCAGTACTTC. This translates into CASSALAGGFDEQYF.

The chain recombines TRBV2 with TRBJ1-4; D ambiguous. There are 13 residues in the CDR3. From germline, CDR1 is SNHLY and CDR2 FYNNEI. V was clipped by 2 bases and J by 7 bases, with 8 bases between them. CDR3 bases: TGTGCCAGCAGTGAATACGGTACTGAAAAACTGTTTTTT. Translating it yields CASSEYGTEKLFF. Full variable domain (remainder filled in from reference TRBV2 and TRBJ1-4): EPEVTQTPSHQVTQMGQEVILRCVPISNHLYFYWYRQILGQKVEFLVSFYNNEISEKSEIFDDQFSVERPDGSNFTLKIRSTKLEDSAMYFCASSEYGTEKLFFGSGTQLSVL.

The genes are TRBV29-1 and TRBJ2-1; no definite D call. Trimming removed 4 bases at V and 7 bases at J, with 11 bases between. The CDR3 contains 12 residues. The germline CDR1 and CDR2 sequences are SQVTM and ANQGSEA. The CDR3 sequence: CSVVPDPNEQFF. The CDR3 DNA follows: TGCAGCGTTGTCCCAGACCCAAATGAGCAGTTCTTC.

V gene TRBV5-4 combines with J gene TRBJ1-1, with 7 bases lining up with TRBD1. The CDR3 has 14 amino acids. Looked up from germline, CDR1 is SGHNT and CDR2 is YYREEE (reference sequence). V lost 4 bases and J lost 3; bases outside the gene matches: 6. DNA of the CDR3: TGTGCCAGCAGCAAACCAACAGGGGACACTGAAGCTTTCTTT. Amino acids: CASSKPTGDTEAFF.

V gene TRBV29-1 combines with J gene TRBJ1-4; D perhaps matches TRBD1 (6 bases). Looked up from germline, CDR1 is SQVTM and CDR2 is ANQGSEA. Trimming took 4 bases from V and 3 from J, leaving 21 bases between them. This CDR3 is built from 17 residues. CDR3 nucleotide sequence: TGCAGCGTTGGGGGGCGGATCCAGGGTCTCCCTAATGAAAAACTGTTTTTT. It encodes CSVGGRIQGLPNEKLFF.

The V gene is TRBV5-1, the J gene TRBJ2-2; 11 bases map to TRBD1. Germline V CDR1 and CDR2: SGHRS, YFSETQ. The CDR3 has 16 amino acids. J was trimmed by 6 bases and V by 3 bases; bases with no gene match: 7. CDR3 loop: CASSSTGTGGSGELFF. CDR3 coding DNA: TGCGCCAGCAGCTCTACCGGGACAGGGGGTTCCGGGGAGCTGTTTTTT.

The chain employs TRBV5-5 and TRBJ2-7; 7 bases are shared with TRBD1. The CDR3 sequence is 16 residues long. The junction had 10 bases not matched to a gene; V was cut back by 3 bases and J by 1 base. Germline V lookup: CDR1 SGHKS, CDR2 YYEKEE (reference sequence). The CDR3 DNA sequence: TGTGCCAGCAGCTCGAACAGGGGACCCCCATCCTACGAGCAGTACTTC. Protein: CASSSNRGPPSYEQYF.

V is TRBV19 and J is TRBJ2-7, with unresolved D. CDR1 LNHDA and CDR2 SQIVND come from the germline V gene (reference sequence). This CDR3 region has 12 residues. Trimming shortened V by 11 bases and J by 0 bases, and 11 bases separated the two germline ends. DNA for the CDR3: TGTGCCGTGGGTGCCCCCTCCTACGAGCAGTACTTC. This encodes CAVGAPSYEQYF. Full variable domain (remainder filled in from reference TRBV19 and TRBJ2-7): DGGITQSPKYLFRKEGQNVTLSCEQNLNHDAMYWYRQDPGQGLRLIYYSQIVNDFQKGDIAEGYSVSREKKESFPLTVTSAQKNPTAFYLCAVGAPSYEQYFGPGTRLTVT.

CDR3 sequence reads: CASGFHTGELFF. DNA for the CDR3: TGTGCTAGTGGTTTCCACACCGGGGAGCTGTTTTTT. The V gene is TRBV12-5, the J gene TRBJ2-2; no definite D call. Per the germline V gene, CDR1 is LGHNT and CDR2 is FRNRAP. The CDR3 length is 12 residues. The ends were cut back, 3 bases at V and 3 bases at J, with 2 bases in the middle.

The rearrangement joins TRBV10-3 to TRBJ2-5; 8 bases match TRBD2. After removal of 5 bases from V and 1 base from J, the junction contained 6 bases not matched to a gene. CDR3 length: 15 amino acids. Germline CDR1 ENHRY, CDR2 SYGVKD. The CDR3 DNA follows: TGTGCCATCAGTCCGGGGGGGTCCCCCCAAGAGACCCAGTACTTC. It is translated as CAISPGGSPQETQYF.

The chain links TRBV6-5 to TRBJ1-1; D uncertain. Per the germline V gene, CDR1 is MNHEY and CDR2 is SVGAGI. The V end was cut by 0 bases, the J end by 1 base, with 9 bases between. The CDR3 runs 15 residues. The CDR3 region has the DNA TGTGCCAGCAGTTACTCGGCTCTAAGGAACACTGAAGCTTTCTTT. Translation: CASSYSALRNTEAFF.

The chain couples TRBV2 to TRBJ2-2; 11 nucleotides match TRBD2. After removal of 8 bases from V and 7 bases from J, the junction contained 6 bases not matched to a gene. Germline values: CDR1 SNHLY, CDR2 FYNNEI. The length of the CDR3 is 14 residues. For the CDR3, the DNA is TGTGCCAGCTTAACTAGCGGGAGCGTCGGGGAGCTGTTTTTT. As protein: CASLTSGSVGELFF.

This chain joins TRBV28 and TRBJ2-5; D is uncertain. This CDR3 region has 12 residues. Germline assignment: CDR1 MDHEN and CDR2 SYDVKM. Deletions cut 2 bases from V and 4 bases from J, with 5 bases between. CDR3 sequence (DNA): TGTGCCAGCAGTTTACTCAGAGAGACCCAGTACTTC. This codes for CASSLLRETQYF.

The chain has TRBV11-2 and TRBJ2-7, with 14 bases matching TRBD2. With V trimmed by 3 bases and J by 5 bases, 6 bases remained unmatched. Germline V gene lookup returns CDR1 SGHAT and CDR2 FQNNGV. This CDR3 has 16 amino acids. CDR3 nucleotides: TGTGCCAGCAGCTTCGGGACTAGCGGGAGTAGCGACGAGCAGTACTTC. The encoded protein is CASSFGTSGSSDEQYF.

This chain uses TRBV7-3 with TRBJ2-5, with D perhaps TRBD1 or TRBD2 (6 bases each). Germline CDR1 reads SGHTA; CDR2 reads FQGTGA. There are 14 residues in the CDR3. V gave up 5 bases and J gave up 4 bases, with 14 bases separating them. This chain's CDR3 is CASSPVGGGETQYF. CDR3 nucleotides: TGTGCCAGCAGCCCAGTAGGGGGAGGAGAGACCCAGTACTTC.

The chain combines TRBV29-1 with TRBJ1-2, with D possibly being TRBD1 (5 bases). The CDR3 length is 13 residues. From germline, CDR1 is SQVTM and CDR2 ANQGSEA. Trimming shortened V by 7 bases and J by 5 bases, and 17 bases separated the two germline ends. CDR3 DNA: TGCAGCGCGGACAACGGGGGAGGATATGGCTACACCTTC. Its protein is CSADNGGGYGYTF.

The V call is TRBV6-1, the J call TRBJ2-7, with TRBD1 matching over 9 bases. Germline trimming cut 6 bases from V and 5 bases from J; bases unmatched to any gene: 11. Germline V lookup: CDR1 MNHNS, CDR2 SASEGT. The CDR3 runs 15 residues. The CDR3 nucleotides read TGTGCCAGCAGGGACCCCGGGACAGGGACCGACGAGCAGTACTTC. Its translation: CASRDPGTGTDEQYF.

This clone is a singleton in its sample. Mismatch with germline at one junction end may stem from a read error. The chain links TRBV7-7 to TRBJ2-2; a weak D match, TRBD1 (5 bases). Per the germline V gene, CDR1 is SSHAT and CDR2 is FNYEAQ (reference sequence). This CDR3 comprises 14 residues. This CDR3 is CASSLDTNTGELFF. The CDR3 DNA is TGTGCTAGCAGCTTGGACACCAACACCGGGGAGCTGTTTTTT.

The chain uses TRBV7-8 and TRBJ1-1, with a tentative D call TRBD1 (6 bases). The CDR3 extends over 16 amino acids. The V gene's germline CDR1 is SGHVS and CDR2 FQNEAQ. V lost 5 bases to trimming and J lost 6 bases, with 22 bases between them. The CDR3 nucleotides read TGTGCCAGCAGCCGAAGGGGGACGGCGGGGATGGCTGAAGCTTTCTTT. Translated, it gives CASSRRGTAGMAEAFF.

This clone was seen a single time. This chain joins TRBV19 and TRBJ2-2, with 9 bases aligning to TRBD1. The CDR3 spans 16 residues. With 8 bases clipped from V and 3 bases from J, the junction kept 10 bases outside the gene matches. Germline V CDR1 and CDR2: LNHDA, SQIVND (reference sequence). The DNA of the CDR3 is TGTGCCAGTCAAAGACCTAGGACAGGGGACACCGGGGAGCTGTTTTTT. It translates to CASQRPRTGDTGELFF.

This rearrangement joins TRBV5-4 to TRBJ2-1; D is undetermined. Germline V gene sequence: CDR1 SGHNT, CDR2 YYREEE (reference sequence). Deletions cut 4 bases from V and 0 bases from J, with 11 bases between. This CDR3 spans 15 amino acids. CDR3 loop: CASSITLDSYNEQFF. DNA for the CDR3: TGTGCCAGCAGCATTACTTTAGACTCCTACAATGAGCAGTTCTTC.

The chain uses TRBV5-8 and TRBJ2-1; D uncertain. The V end lost 2 bases, the J end lost 4 bases, and 16 bases lay between the germline ends. CDR1 and CDR2 from the germline V gene are SGHTS and YDEGEE. The CDR3 length is 16 residues. CDR3 sequence reads: CASSFSGSQTYNEQFF. The CDR3 DNA sequence: TGTGCCAGCAGCTTTTCCGGGTCCCAAACATACAATGAGCAGTTCTTC. The variable domain in full, with the rest retrieved from reference TRBV5-8 and TRBJ2-1, is EAGVTQSPTHLIKTRGQQATLRCSPISGHTSVYWYQQALGLGLQFLLWYDEGEERNRGNFPPRFSGRQFPNYSSELNVNALELEDSALYLCASSFSGSQTYNEQFFGPGTRLTVL.